This entry lists 8 T cell receptor beta chains sequenced from one sample in a study of blood T cell repertoires in COVID-19. Using immunoSEQ multiplex PCR, the repertoire was profiled, and TCRdb retains in-frame clones only, with some absent. The sample includes about 41,000 clones, about 83% seen only once; the top ten take less than 45%. Sequences were obtained from peripheral blood. These receptor sequences come from a woman older than 75 with active or convalescent COVID-19.

This clone was recorded only once. J is TRBJ2-2 and V is TRBV14; 10 nucleotides agree with TRBD2. V was pared by 0 bases and J by 1 base, with 5 bases of the junction left unmatched. The CDR3 extends over 18 amino acids. Germline V gives CDR1 SGHDN, CDR2 FVKESK. CDR3 sequence reads: CASSQEGAGGVNTGELFF. CDR3 in DNA: TGTGCCAGCAGCCAAGAAGGAGCGGGAGGGGTGAACACCGGGGAGCTGTTTTTT.

The V gene is TRBV24-1, the J gene TRBJ1-1; 7 nucleotides agree with TRBD1. Trimming removed 7 bases from V and 4 bases from J; junction bases left unmatched: 5. The CDR3 has 13 residues. CDR1 and CDR2 (germline): KGHDR, SFDVKD. The CDR3 here is CATSSTGFTEAFF. Here the CDR3 DNA reads TGTGCCACCAGCTCGACAGGGTTCACTGAAGCTTTCTTT.

The chain couples TRBV6-1 to TRBJ2-3, with D tentatively TRBD2 (6 bases). Germline lookup yields CDR1 MNHNS and CDR2 SASEGT. The V end was cut by 3 bases, the J end by 0 bases, with 16 bases between. The CDR3 consists of 17 residues. In DNA form, the CDR3 reads TGTGCCAGCAGTGAGTTGAGGAGCGGGTCTAGCACAGATACGCAGTATTTT. This translates into CASSELRSGSSTDTQYF.

The J gene is TRBJ2-3, the V gene TRBV6-5; 9 bases agree with TRBD2. CDR3 length equals 15 residues. The germline gives CDR1 MNHEY, CDR2 SVGAGI. The V gene end was trimmed by 7 bases and the J gene end by 2 bases; junction bases not matched to a gene: 7. The CDR3 DNA follows: TGTGCCAGCACCTTTAGCGGGAGCGACACAGATACGCAGTATTTT. This gives the protein CASTFSGSDTDTQYF.

The chain joins TRBV6-5 to TRBJ1-2, with TRBD1 as a possible D gene (6 bases). Germline values: CDR1 MNHEY, CDR2 SVGAGI. V was pared by 8 bases and J by 3 bases, with 10 bases between. The CDR3 is made up of 12 amino acids. The CDR3 bases are TGTGCCAGCTCGCCAGGGGACTATGGCTACACCTTC. Its translation is CASSPGDYGYTF.

In this sample, this clone turned up once. The chain employs TRBV6-2 or TRBV6-3 and TRBJ2-6, with 7 bases identical to TRBD1. Per germline, CDR1 MNHEY and CDR2 SVGEGT. This CDR3 spans 21 amino acids. The trim removed 2 bases at V and 0 bases at J, leaving 16 bases unmatched. The CDR3 nucleotides are TGTGCCAGCAGTTACCAAAGGGACCGGGACAGCGGCATCTCTGGGGCCAACGTCCTGACTTTC. Amino acid sequence: CASSYQRDRDSGISGANVLTF.

The J gene is TRBJ2-1, the V gene TRBV19, with 10 bases fitting TRBD2. CDR3 size: 19 residues. Germline V lookup: CDR1 LNHDA, CDR2 SQIVND (reference sequence). The ends lost 0 bases at V and 10 bases at J; junction bases unmatched: 18. The CDR3 DNA sequence: TGTGCCAGTAGTATAGATTACCCCCTGAAAGCGGGAGGGCGAGGGGAGCAGTTCTTC. Protein product: CASSIDYPLKAGGRGEQFF.

The chain recombines TRBV2 with TRBJ2-7; D unresolved. The CDR3 has 11 amino acids. V was shortened by 4 bases and J by 2 bases, with 3 bases between the two germline ends. The germline gives CDR1 SNHLY, CDR2 FYNNEI. The CDR3 DNA reads TGTGCCAGCAGTGTCACCTACGAGCAGTACTTC. Its translation: CASSVTYEQYF.